This TCR beta chain was captured by sequencing in a study of tumor and adjacent non-tumor tissue in lung cancer. Study-level background: The patients, about nine men and 4 to 6 women, were roughly 30 to 80 with stage I to III disease.

Worth noting for this clonotype: Mismatch with germline at one junction end may stem from a read error.

TCRbeta libraries were built with three rounds of nested PCR, modified from ARM-PCR. TCRdb independently ran MiXCR on the multiplex PCR reads; one entry per CDR3 protein. The sample holds approximately 90,000 distinct CDR3 sequences, about 67% seen once. The V gene's germline CDR1 is SQVTM and CDR2 ANQGSEA. This CDR3 has 10 amino acids. RNA was extracted from bulk tissue without any cell sorting. Between August and November 2014, newly diagnosed, chemotherapy-naive lung cancer patients underwent thoracic surgery in China. The receptor's source is a man between 60 and 70 years old with non-small cell lung cancer. This chain joins TRBV29-1 and TRBJ1-2, with unresolved D. The sequenced sample consisted of lung tumor tissue. This CDR3 reads CSADRDGYAF. The CDR3 DNA sequence: TGCAGCGCAGACCGTGATGGCTACGCCTTC.